These T cell receptor beta chains were read from a single sample in a study of blood T cell repertoires in COVID-19. The method was immunoSEQ multiplex PCR; TCRdb's version includes in-frame clones alone and lacks a portion of them. The sample shows 250,000 or so clones, under 90% of them seen only once. The specimen sequenced was peripheral blood. Receptor source: a middle-aged woman who had recovered from COVID-19. Both conserved end residues are part of each CDR3. Fields, in order: J gene, V gene, D gene, clone size, CDR3 DNA, CDR3 protein. D genes are given only for firm matches. Clone size is given for some rows only: seen once, a few or many times, or a class if the clone is expanded.

J: TRBJ2-7; V: TRBV27; D: TRBD1; size: -; DNA: TGTGCCAGCAGTTTAATAGGGACAGGGATCCACGAGCAGTACTTC; CDR3: CASSLIGTGIHEQYF
J: TRBJ2-7; V: TRBV30; D: -; size: -; DNA: TGTGCCTGGAGTCCTCCGGGAGTAACCTACGAGCAGTACTTC; CDR3: CAWSPPGVTYEQYF
J: TRBJ1-5; V: TRBV19; D: -; size: -; DNA: TGTGCCAGTAGTGTTCAGGGGATTACTAGCAATCAGCCCCAGCATTTT; CDR3: CASSVQGITSNQPQHF
J: TRBJ2-7; V: TRBV29-1; D: -; size: -; DNA: TGCAGCGTTCTAATAAGTGCCCCGCCCGAGCAGTACTTC; CDR3: CSVLISAPPEQYF
J: TRBJ2-1; V: TRBV7-9; D: TRBD2; size: -; DNA: TGTGCCAGCAGCCAACTAGCGGGAGTTTCGTATGAGCAGTTCTTC; CDR3: CASSQLAGVSYEQFF
J: TRBJ2-7; V: TRBV2; D: -; size: once; DNA: TGTGCCAGCAGCGCGCCCGGGATCAGCTCCTACGAGCAGTACTTC; CDR3: CASSAPGISSYEQYF
J: TRBJ2-1; V: TRBV18; D: TRBD2; size: -; DNA: TGTGCCAGCTCACCGGGACTAGCGGAGTACAATGAGCAGTTCTTC; CDR3: CASSPGLAEYNEQFF
J: TRBJ2-3; V: TRBV5-6; D: -; size: -; DNA: TGTGCCAGCAGGCAGAGGGTCAGCACAGATACGCAGTATTTT; CDR3: CASRQRVSTDTQYF
J: TRBJ2-5; V: TRBV7-6; D: TRBD2; size: -; DNA: TGTGCCAGCAGCCCTCACCTAGCGGGAGGCGTGGCCCAGTACTTC; CDR3: CASSPHLAGGVAQYF
J: TRBJ2-3; V: TRBV7-3; D: -; size: -; DNA: TGTGCCAGCAGCTTACTTGGGGGGGCGCGAGATACGCAGTATTTT; CDR3: CASSLLGGARDTQYF
J: TRBJ2-1; V: TRBV4-1; D: TRBD2; size: -; DNA: TGCGCCAGCAGCCAAGATACTGGCGGGAGGGCTCTAGTCAATGAGCAGTTCTTC; CDR3: CASSQDTGGRALVNEQFF
J: TRBJ2-7; V: TRBV5-4; D: TRBD2; size: -; DNA: TGTGCCAGCAGCTCCGGCCCGGGAGGGGTTGACGAGCAGTACTTC; CDR3: CASSSGPGGVDEQYF
J: TRBJ1-2; V: TRBV7-2; D: TRBD1; size: -; DNA: TGTGCCAGCACCCCACAGGGGATCCGTGGAGGCTACACCTTC; CDR3: CASTPQGIRGGYTF
J: TRBJ1-2; V: TRBV27; D: -; size: -; DNA: TGTGCCAGCAGACCACAGGGAGGGCCTGGCTACACCTTC; CDR3: CASRPQGGPGYTF
J: TRBJ2-3; V: TRBV2; D: TRBD2; size: -; DNA: TGTGCCAGCAGTGGAACTAGCGTCGGCACAGATACGCAGTATTTT; CDR3: CASSGTSVGTDTQYF
J: TRBJ2-3; V: TRBV28; D: TRBD2; size: -; DNA: TGTGCCAGCAGTCCTAACCCAGGACTAGCGCTCTTACCAGATACGCAGTATTTT; CDR3: CASSPNPGLALLPDTQYF
J: TRBJ2-1; V: TRBV7-8; D: -; size: -; DNA: TGTGCCAGCAGCTTAGGGGCGGGAAGGAGCTCCTACAATGAGCAGTTCTTC; CDR3: CASSLGAGRSSYNEQFF
J: TRBJ2-7; V: TRBV6-1; D: TRBD1; size: -; DNA: TGTGCCAGCAGTGAGGAGGACAGGGGCTTCTACGAGCAGTACTTC; CDR3: CASSEEDRGFYEQYF
J: TRBJ1-1; V: TRBV30; D: -; size: once; DNA: TGTGCCTGGAGTGGCCAGAGCGGGGGTCGGGCTTTCTTT; CDR3: CAWSGQSGGRAFF
J: TRBJ1-3; V: TRBV6-5; D: -; size: -; DNA: TGTGCCAGCAGTTCCGGGACTGGAAACACCATATATTTT; CDR3: CASSSGTGNTIYF
J: TRBJ2-2; V: TRBV2; D: -; size: -; DNA: TGTGCCAGGAGTATCATGGACTCCCCCGGGGAGCTGTTTTTT; CDR3: CARSIMDSPGELFF
J: TRBJ2-5; V: TRBV3-1/TRBV3-2; D: TRBD2; size: -; DNA: TGTGCCAGCACTGCCGGGGGAGGGAGGGGTGAGACCCAGTACTTC; CDR3: CASTAGGGRGETQYF
J: TRBJ2-1; V: TRBV5-4; D: TRBD2; size: once; DNA: TGTGCCAGCAGCAGAGGACTAGCGGGAGTCTACAATGAGCAGTTCTTC; CDR3: CASSRGLAGVYNEQFF
J: TRBJ2-3; V: TRBV3-1/TRBV3-2; D: TRBD1; size: -; DNA: TGTGCCAGCAGTCCACAGGGGGCTGTTACGCAGTATTTT; CDR3: CASSPQGAVTQYF
J: TRBJ1-4; V: TRBV3-1/TRBV3-2; D: -; size: -; DNA: TGTGCCAGCAGCCAACTGGCAGGGGATATTGAAAAACTGTTTTTT; CDR3: CASSQLAGDIEKLFF
J: TRBJ2-1; V: TRBV5-4; D: -; size: -; DNA: TGTGCCAGCAGCCTCCGGGCGGGCGGGAAAGGTGAGCAGTTCTTC; CDR3: CASSLRAGGKGEQFF